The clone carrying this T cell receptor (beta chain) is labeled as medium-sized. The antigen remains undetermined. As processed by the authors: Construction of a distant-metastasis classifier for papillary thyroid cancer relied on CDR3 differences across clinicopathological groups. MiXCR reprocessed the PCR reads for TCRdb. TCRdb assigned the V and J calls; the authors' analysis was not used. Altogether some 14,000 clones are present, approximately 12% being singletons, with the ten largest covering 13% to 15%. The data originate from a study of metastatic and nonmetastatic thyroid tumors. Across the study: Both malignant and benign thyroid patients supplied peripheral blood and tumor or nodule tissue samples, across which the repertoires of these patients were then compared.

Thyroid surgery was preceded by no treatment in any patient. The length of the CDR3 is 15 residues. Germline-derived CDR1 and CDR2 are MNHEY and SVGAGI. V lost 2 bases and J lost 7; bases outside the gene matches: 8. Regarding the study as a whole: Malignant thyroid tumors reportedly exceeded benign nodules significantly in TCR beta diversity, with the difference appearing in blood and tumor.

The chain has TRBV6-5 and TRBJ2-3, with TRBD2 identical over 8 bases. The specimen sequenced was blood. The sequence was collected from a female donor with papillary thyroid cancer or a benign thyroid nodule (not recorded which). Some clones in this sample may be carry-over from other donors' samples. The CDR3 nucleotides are TGTGCCAGCAGTTACATGCGGGGGGATCCCAATACGCAGTATTTT. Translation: CASSYMRGDPNTQYF.